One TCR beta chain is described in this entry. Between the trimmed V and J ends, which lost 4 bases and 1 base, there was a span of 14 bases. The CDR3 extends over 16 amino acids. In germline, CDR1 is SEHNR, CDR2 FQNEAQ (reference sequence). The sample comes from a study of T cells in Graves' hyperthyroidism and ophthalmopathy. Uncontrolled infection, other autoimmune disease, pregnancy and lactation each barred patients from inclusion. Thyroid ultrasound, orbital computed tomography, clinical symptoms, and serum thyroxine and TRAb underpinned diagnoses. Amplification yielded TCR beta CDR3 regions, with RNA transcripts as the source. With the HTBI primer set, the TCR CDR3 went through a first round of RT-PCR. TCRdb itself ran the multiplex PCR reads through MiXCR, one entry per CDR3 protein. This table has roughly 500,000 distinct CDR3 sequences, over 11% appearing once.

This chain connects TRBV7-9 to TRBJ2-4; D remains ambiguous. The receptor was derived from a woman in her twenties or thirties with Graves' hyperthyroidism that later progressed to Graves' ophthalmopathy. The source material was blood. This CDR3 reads CASSSGEGVAKNIQYF. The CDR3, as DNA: TGTGCCAGCAGCTCCGGCGAAGGCGTCGCCAAAAACATTCAGTACTTC.